This T cell receptor beta chain emerged from a study of cytomegalovirus exposure and HLA in healthy donors. PCR involved 60 Vbeta and 13 Jbeta primers. Sequencing was performed with immunoSEQ multiplex PCR; in TCRdb, only in-frame clones are kept and a portion is missing. The data contain around 150,000 clones, 60% to 80% of them singletons. Worth noting for this clone: Its antigen is undetermined.

Germline loops: CDR1 SGHTA, CDR2 FQGNSA. The trim removed 4 bases at V and 0 bases at J, leaving 6 bases unmatched. The CDR3 loop spans 16 amino acids. Study-wide results and caveats: In vitro data verified a few CMV-associated chains as specific for CMV antigens. Clonal expansion was found to be greater in HLA-associated TCR beta chains than in equally common others in a later analysis. A classifier reportedly called cytomegalovirus status with high sensitivity and specificity. Most observed TCR sequences were rare, whereas some public TCRs were detected in many donors.

The gene calls are TRBV7-2 and TRBJ1-3, with 7 bases matching TRBD1. The sequencing sample was made of PBMCs. The TCR originated in a man aged 30 to 45 in good health and CMV-seronegative. The CDR3 here is CASSSRQGNSGNTIYF. CDR3 sequence (DNA): TGTGCCAGCAGCTCCCGACAGGGCAACTCTGGAAACACCATATATTTT. Full variable domain (remainder filled in from reference TRBV7-2 and TRBJ1-3): GAGVSQSPSNKVTEKGKDVELRCDPISGHTALYWYRQSLGQGLEFLIYFQGNSAPDKSGLPSDRFSAERTGGSVSTLTIQRTQQEDSAVYLCASSSRQGNSGNTIYFGEGSWLTVV.